This TCR beta chain comes out of a study of blood T cell repertoires in COVID-19. Study context: Donors in the United States, Italy and Spain gave samples during acute or convalescent COVID-19. PBMCs, B-cell-depleted T cells, or T cells were the source of the cDNA or gDNA that made up the material.

Authors' analysis steps: Reference gene primers were amplified, and this amplification served to estimate nucleated cell counts. Clones were sequenced by immunoSEQ multiplex PCR, and TCRdb holds only the in-frame ones, with some missing. V and J calls and clone size come straight from that table; D and trimming were deduced from the DNA. The sample shows over 250,000 clones, 88% of them seen only once. Germline V gene lookup returns CDR1 SGHTA and CDR2 FQGNSA. This CDR3 comprises 15 residues. Trimming cost V 2 bases and J 6 bases, with 17 bases left between them. The TCR comes from a woman in her twenties or thirties with acute or convalescent COVID-19. The chain employs TRBV7-2 and TRBJ2-7, with D tentatively TRBD2 (6 bases). The sequenced sample consisted of peripheral blood. The CDR3 region has the DNA TGTGCCAGCAGCTTAATTACGGGAGACCCCGGCGAGCAGTACTTC. This sequence encodes CASSLITGDPGEQYF.